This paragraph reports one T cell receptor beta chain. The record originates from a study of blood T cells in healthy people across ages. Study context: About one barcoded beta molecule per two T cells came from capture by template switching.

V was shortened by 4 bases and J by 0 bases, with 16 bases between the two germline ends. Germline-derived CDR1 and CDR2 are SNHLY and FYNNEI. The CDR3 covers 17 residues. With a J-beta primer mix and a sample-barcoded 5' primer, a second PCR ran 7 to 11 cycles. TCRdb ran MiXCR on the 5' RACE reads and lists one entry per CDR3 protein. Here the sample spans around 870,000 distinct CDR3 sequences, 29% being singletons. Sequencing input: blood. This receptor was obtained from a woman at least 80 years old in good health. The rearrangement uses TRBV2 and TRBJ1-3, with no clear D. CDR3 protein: CASSGAGSGHSGNTIYF. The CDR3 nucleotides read TGTGCCAGCAGTGGGGCGGGCAGCGGCCACTCTGGAAACACCATATATTTT.